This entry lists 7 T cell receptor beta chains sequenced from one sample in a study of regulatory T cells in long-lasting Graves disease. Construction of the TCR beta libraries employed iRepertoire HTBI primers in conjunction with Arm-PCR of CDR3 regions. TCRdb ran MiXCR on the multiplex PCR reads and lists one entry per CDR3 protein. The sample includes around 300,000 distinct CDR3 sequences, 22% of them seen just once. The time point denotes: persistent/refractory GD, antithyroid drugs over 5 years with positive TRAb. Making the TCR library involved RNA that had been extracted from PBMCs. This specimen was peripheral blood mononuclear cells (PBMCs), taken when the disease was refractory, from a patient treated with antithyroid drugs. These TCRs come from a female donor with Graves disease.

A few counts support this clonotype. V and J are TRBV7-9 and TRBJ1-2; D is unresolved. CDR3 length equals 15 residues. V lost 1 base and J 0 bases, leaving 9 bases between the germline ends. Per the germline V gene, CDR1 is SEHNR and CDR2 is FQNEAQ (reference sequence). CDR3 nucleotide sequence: TGTGCCAGCAGCTTAGGTCTGGGAACTAACTATGGCTACACCTTC. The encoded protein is CASSLGLGTNYGYTF. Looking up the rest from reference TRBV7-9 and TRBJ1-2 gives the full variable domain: DTGVSQNPRHKITKRGQNVTFRCDPISEHNRLYWYRQTLGQGPEFLTYFQNEAQLEKSRLLSDRFSAERPKGSFSTLEIQRTEQGDSAMYLCASSLGLGTNYGYTFGSGTRLTVV.

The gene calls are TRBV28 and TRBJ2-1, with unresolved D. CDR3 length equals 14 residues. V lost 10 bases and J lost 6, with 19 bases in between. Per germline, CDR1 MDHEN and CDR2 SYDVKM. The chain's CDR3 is CAIQARSLRNEQFF. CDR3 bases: TGTGCCATCCAAGCGCGGAGTCTTCGCAATGAGCAGTTCTTC.

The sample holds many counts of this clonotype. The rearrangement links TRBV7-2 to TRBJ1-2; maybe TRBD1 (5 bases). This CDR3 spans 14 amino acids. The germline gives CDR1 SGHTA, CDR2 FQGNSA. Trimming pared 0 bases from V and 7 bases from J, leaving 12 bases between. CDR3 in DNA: TGTGCCAGCAGCTTAGCGCGGCAGGGAGGTGGCTACACCTTC. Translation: CASSLARQGGGYTF.

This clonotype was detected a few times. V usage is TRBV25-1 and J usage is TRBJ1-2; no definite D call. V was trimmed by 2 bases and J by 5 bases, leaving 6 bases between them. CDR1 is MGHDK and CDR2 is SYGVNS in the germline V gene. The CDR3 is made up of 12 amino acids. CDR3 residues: CASSEELYGYTF. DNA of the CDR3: TGTGCCAGCAGTGAAGAGCTTTATGGCTACACCTTC.

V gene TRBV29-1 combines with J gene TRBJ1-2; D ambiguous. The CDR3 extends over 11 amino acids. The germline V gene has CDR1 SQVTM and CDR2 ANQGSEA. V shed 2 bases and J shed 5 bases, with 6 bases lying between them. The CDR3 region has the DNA TGCAGCGTTGAATTCGGGTATGGCTACACCTTC. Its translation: CSVEFGYGYTF.

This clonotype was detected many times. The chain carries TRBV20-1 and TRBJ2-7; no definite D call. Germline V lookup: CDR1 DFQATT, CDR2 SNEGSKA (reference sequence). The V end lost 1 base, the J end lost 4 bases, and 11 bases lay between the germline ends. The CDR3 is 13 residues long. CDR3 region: CSARGAEIYEQYF. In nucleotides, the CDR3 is TGCAGTGCTAGAGGTGCGGAAATTTACGAGCAGTACTTC.

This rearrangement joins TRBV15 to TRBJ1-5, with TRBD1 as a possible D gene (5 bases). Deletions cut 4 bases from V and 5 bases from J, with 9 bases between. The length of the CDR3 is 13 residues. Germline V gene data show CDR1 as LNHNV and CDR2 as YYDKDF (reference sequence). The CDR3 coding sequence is TGTGCCACCAGCACCCGGGGGTATCAGCCCCAGCATTTT. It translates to CATSTRGYQPQHF.